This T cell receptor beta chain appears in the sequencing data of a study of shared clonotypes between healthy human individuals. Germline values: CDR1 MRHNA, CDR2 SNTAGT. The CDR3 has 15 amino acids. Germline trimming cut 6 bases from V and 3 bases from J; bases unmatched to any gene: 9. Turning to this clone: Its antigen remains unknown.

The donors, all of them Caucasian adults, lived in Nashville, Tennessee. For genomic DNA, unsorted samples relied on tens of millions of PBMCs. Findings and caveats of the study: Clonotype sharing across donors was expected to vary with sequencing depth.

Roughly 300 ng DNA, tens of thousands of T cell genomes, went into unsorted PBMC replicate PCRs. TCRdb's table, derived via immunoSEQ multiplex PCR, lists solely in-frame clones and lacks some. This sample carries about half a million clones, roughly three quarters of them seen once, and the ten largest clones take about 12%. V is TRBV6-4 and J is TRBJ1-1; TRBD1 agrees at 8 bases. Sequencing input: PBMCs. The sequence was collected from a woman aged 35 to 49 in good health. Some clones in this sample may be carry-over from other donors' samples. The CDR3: CASSRRTGSDTEAFF. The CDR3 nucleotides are TGTGCCAGCAGCCGCCGGACAGGGAGTGACACTGAAGCTTTCTTT.